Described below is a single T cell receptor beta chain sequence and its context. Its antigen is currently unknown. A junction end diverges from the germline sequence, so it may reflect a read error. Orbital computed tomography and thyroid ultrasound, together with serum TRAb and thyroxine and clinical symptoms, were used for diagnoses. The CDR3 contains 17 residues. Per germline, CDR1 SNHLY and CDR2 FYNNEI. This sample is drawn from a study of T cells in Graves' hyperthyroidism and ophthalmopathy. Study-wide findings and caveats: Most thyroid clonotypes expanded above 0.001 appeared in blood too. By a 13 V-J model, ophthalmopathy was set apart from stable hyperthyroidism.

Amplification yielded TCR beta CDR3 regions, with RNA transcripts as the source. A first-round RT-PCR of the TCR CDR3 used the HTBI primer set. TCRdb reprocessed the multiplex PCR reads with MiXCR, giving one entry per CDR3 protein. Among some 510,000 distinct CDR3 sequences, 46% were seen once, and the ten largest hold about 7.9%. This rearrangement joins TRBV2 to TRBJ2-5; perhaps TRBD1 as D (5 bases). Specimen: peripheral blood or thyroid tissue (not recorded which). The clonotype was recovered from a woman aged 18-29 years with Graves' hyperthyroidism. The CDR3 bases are TGTGCCAGCAGCGAAGGGGTCGCCACCTTCACCGCGGAGACCCAGTACTTC. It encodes CASSEGVATFTAETQYF.